This TCR beta chain was found in a study of T cells in Graves' hyperthyroidism and ophthalmopathy. General study points: The model identified upcoming ophthalmopathy a median about six months ahead of onset.

A remark on this clonotype: Its target is unknown. A read error may be the cause here, since a much bigger clone is one base away.

The CDR3 covers 13 residues. Germline-derived CDR1 and CDR2 are DFQATT and SNEGSKA (reference sequence). Trimming cost V 7 bases and J 6 bases; bases outside gene matches: 7. Not enrolled were patients with uncontrolled infection, other autoimmune disease, pregnancy or lactation. Diagnoses were made from clinical symptoms, serum measures (thyroxine and TRAb), thyroid ultrasound and orbital computed tomography. The investigators amplified TCR beta CDR3 regions from RNA transcripts. Using the HTBI primer set, a first-round RT-PCR was run on the TCR CDR3. A single record per CDR3 protein comes from TCRdb applying MiXCR to the multiplex PCR reads. The sample includes a few hundred thousand distinct CDR3 sequences, 12% to 15% seen only once; the top ten take 15% to 20%.

Sequencing used blood. The chain combines TRBV20-1 with TRBJ1-5, with 9 bases matching TRBD1. This TCR was sampled from a woman aged 60 to 75 with Graves' ophthalmopathy. CDR3: CSETPGQGQPQHF. The CDR3 coding sequence is TGCAGTGAGACACCGGGACAGGGTCAGCCCCAGCATTTT.